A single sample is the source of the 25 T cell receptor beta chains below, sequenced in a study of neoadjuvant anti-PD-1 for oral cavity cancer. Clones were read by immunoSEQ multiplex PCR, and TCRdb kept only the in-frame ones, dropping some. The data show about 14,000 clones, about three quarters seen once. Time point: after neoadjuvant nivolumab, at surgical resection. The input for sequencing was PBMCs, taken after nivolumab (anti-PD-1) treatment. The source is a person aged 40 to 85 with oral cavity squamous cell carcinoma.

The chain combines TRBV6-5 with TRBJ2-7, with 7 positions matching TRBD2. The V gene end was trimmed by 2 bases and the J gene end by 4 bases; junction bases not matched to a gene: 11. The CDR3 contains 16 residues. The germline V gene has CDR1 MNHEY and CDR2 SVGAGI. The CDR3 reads CASSYGGLTKLYEQYF. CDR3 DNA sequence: TGTGCCAGCAGTTACGGGGGACTAACTAAGTTATACGAGCAGTACTTC.

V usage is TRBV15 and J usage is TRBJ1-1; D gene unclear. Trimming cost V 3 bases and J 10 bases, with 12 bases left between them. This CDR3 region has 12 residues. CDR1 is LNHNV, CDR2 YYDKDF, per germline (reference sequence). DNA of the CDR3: TGTGCCACCAGCAGCGCCCGAGGGTTAGCTTTCTTT. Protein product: CATSSARGLAFF.

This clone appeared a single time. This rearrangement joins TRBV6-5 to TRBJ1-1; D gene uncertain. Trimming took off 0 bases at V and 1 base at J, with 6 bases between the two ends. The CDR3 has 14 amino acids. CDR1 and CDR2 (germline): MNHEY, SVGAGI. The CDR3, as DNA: TGTGCCAGCAGTTACTCTAGGGCGAACACTGAAGCTTTCTTT. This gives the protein CASSYSRANTEAFF.

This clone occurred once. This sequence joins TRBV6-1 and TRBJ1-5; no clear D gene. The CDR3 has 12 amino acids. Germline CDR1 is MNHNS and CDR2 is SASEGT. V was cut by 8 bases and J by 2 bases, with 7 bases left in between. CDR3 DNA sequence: TGTGCCAGCTGGGGATGCAATCAGCCCCAGCATTTT. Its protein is CASWGCNQPQHF.

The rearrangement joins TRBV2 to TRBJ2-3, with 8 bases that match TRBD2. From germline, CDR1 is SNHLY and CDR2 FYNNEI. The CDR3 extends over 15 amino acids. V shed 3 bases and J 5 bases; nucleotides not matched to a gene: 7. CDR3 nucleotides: TGTGCCAGCAGTGATTACAGCGGGAGTGGAGATACGCAGTATTTT. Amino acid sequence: CASSDYSGSGDTQYF.

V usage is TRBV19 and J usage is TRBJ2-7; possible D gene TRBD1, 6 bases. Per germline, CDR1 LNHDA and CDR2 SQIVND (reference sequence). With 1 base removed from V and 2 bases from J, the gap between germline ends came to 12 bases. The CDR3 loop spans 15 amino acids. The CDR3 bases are TGTGCCAGTAGTATAGTTTTTCAGGGGCCCTACGAGCAGTACTTC. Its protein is CASSIVFQGPYEQYF.

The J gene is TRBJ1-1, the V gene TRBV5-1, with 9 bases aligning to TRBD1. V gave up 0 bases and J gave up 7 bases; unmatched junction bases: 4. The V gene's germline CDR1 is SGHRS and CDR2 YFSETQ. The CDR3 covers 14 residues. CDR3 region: CASSLGGQGSEAFF. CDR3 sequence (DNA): TGCGCCAGCAGCTTGGGGGGACAGGGTAGTGAAGCTTTCTTT.

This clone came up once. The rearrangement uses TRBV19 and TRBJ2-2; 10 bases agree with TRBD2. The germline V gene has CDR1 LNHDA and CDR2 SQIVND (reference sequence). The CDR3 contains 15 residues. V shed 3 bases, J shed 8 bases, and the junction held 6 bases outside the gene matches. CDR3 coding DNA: TGTGCCAGTAGTATCAAGCTAGCGGGAGCTGGGGAGCTGTTTTTT. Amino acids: CASSIKLAGAGELFF.

The CDR3 nucleotides read TGTGCCAGCTCATCTGGGACCGGGATTGAAAAACTGTTTTTT. Protein: CASSSGTGIEKLFF. The V and J genes are TRBV18 and TRBJ1-4, with D possibly TRBD1 on 5 matching bases. Germline CDR1 and CDR2: KGHSH and LQKENI. This CDR3 is built from 14 residues. V was pared by 5 bases and J by 7 bases, with 14 bases between.

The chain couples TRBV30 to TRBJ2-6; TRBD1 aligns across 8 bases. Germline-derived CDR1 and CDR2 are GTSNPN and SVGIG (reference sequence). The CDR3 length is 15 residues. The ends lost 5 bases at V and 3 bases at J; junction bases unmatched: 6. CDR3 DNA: TGTGCCTGGGGACAGGGAGACAGTGGGGCCAACGTCCTGACTTTC. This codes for CAWGQGDSGANVLTF.

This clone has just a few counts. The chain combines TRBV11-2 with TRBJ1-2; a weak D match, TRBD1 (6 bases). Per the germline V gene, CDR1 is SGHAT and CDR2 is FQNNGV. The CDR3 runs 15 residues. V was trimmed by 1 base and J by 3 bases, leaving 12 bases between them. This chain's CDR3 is CASSLVTGLDYGYTF. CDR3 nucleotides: TGTGCCAGCAGCTTAGTAACAGGGTTGGACTATGGCTACACCTTC. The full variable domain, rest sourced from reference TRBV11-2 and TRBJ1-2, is EAGVAQSPRYKIIEKRQSVAFWCNPISGHATLYWYQQILGQGPKLLIQFQNNGVVDDSQLPKDRFSAERLKGVDSTLKIQPAKLEDSAVYLCASSLVTGLDYGYTFGSGTRLTVV.

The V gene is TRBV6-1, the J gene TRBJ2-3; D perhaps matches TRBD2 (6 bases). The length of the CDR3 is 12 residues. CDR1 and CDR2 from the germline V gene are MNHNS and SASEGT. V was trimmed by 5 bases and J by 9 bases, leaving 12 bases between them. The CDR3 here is CASSYPGGTQYF. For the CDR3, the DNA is TGTGCCAGCAGTTATCCCGGGGGAACGCAGTATTTT.

The CDR3 DNA is TGTGCCAGTAGTATTAAACCGGGACAGCGTATTACTATGAACACTGAAGCTTTCTTT. This translates into CASSIKPGQRITMNTEAFF. The V and J genes are TRBV19 and TRBJ1-1; 7 bases line up with TRBD1. J was trimmed by 0 bases and V by 3 bases; bases with no gene match: 16. Germline V CDR1 and CDR2: LNHDA, SQIVND (reference sequence). This CDR3 has 19 amino acids.

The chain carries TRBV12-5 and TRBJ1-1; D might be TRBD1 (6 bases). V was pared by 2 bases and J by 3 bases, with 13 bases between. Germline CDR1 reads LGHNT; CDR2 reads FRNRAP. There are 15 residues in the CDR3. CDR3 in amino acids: CASGLYPQGYTEAFF. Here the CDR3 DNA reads TGTGCTAGTGGTTTGTATCCACAGGGATACACTGAAGCTTTCTTT.

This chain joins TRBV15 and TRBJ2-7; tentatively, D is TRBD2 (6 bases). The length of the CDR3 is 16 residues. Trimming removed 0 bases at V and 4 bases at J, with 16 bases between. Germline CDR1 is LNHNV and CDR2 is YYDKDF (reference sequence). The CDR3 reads CATSREYTSLTYEQYF. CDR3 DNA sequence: TGTGCCACCAGCAGAGAGTATACTAGCCTTACTTACGAGCAGTACTTC.

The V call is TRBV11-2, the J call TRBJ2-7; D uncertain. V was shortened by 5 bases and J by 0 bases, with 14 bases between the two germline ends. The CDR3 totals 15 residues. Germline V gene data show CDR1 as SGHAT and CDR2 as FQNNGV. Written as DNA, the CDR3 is TGTGCCAGCAGCGTTCGCAGAGCTTCCTCCTACGAGCAGTACTTC. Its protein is CASSVRRASSYEQYF.

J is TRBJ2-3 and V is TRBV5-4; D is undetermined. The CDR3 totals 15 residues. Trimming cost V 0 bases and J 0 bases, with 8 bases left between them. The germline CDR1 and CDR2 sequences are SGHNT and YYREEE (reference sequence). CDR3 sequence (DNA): TGTGCCAGCAGCTTGGACTTTACTAGCACAGATACGCAGTATTTT. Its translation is CASSLDFTSTDTQYF. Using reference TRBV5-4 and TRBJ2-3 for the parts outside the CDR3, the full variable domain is ETGVTQSPTHLIKTRGQQVTLRCSSQSGHNTVSWYQQALGQGPQFIFQYYREEENGRGNFPPRFSGLQFPNYSSELNVNALELDDSALYLCASSLDFTSTDTQYFGPGTRLTVL.

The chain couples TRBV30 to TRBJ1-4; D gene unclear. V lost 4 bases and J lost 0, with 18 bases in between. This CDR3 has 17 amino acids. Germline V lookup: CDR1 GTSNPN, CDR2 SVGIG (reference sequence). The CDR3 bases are TGTGCCTGGACCCTACCCCGACTCCTTGCAACTAATGAAAAACTGTTTTTT. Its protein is CAWTLPRLLATNEKLFF.

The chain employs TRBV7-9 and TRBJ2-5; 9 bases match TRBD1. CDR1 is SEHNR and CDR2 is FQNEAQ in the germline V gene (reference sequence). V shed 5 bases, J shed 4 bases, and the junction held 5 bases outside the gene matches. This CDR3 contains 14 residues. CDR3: CASSVGTGRETQYF. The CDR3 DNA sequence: TGTGCCAGCAGCGTAGGGACAGGGAGAGAGACCCAGTACTTC.

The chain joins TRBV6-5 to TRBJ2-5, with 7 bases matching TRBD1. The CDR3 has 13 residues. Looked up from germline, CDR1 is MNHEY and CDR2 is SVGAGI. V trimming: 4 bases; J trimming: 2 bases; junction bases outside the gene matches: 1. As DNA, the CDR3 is TGTGCCAGCAGTTTGGGACAGCAAGAGACCCAGTACTTC. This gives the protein CASSLGQQETQYF.

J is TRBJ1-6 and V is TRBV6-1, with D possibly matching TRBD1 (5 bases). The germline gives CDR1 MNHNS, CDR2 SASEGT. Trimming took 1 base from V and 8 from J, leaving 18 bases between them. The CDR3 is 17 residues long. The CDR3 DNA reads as TGTGCCAGCAGTGAAGGCTCGGGGCTCGACCGGTATTCACCCCTCCACTTT. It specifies CASSEGSGLDRYSPLHF.

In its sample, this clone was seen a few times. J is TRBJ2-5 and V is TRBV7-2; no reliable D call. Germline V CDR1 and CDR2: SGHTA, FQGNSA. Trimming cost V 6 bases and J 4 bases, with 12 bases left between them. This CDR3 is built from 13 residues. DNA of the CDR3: TGTGCCAGCAGTCGTTCGACGGTAGAGACCCAGTACTTC. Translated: CASSRSTVETQYF.

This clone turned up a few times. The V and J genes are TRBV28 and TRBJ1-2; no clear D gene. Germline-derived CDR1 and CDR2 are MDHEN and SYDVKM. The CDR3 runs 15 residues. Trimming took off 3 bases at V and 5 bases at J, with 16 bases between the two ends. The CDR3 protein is CASSFSRASRYGYTF. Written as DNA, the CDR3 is TGTGCCAGCAGTTTCTCCCGGGCCAGCCGATATGGCTACACCTTC.

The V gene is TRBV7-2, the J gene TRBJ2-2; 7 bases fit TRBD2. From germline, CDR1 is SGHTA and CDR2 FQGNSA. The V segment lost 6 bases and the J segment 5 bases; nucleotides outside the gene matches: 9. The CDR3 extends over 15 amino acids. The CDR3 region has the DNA TGTGCCAGCAGTCTGGGGACTATAGAAACCGGGGAGCTGTTTTTT. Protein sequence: CASSLGTIETGELFF.

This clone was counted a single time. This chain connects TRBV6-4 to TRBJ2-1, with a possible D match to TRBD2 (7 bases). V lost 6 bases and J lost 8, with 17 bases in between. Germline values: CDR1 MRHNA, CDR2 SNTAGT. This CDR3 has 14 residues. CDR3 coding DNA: TGTGCCAGCAGCCGCAGGGGCGGGAGCTATGAGCAGTTCTTC. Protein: CASSRRGGSYEQFF.